The entry that follows covers one T cell receptor (beta chain) sequence. The data originate from a study of CD8 T cells in Susac syndrome. CD8+ and CD4+ T cells from blood underwent TCR beta sequencing, which was carried out in a high-throughput format. The CDR3 is 15 amino acids. Germline CDR1 reads DFQATT; CDR2 reads SNEGSKA (reference sequence). Trimming shortened V by 2 bases and J by 1 base, and 15 bases separated the two germline ends. RNA in amounts of about 0.45 to 1 ug was reverse transcribed with random hexamers. TCR beta CDR3 was amplified by immunoSEQ multiplex PCR. This amplification extended across 54 Vbeta and 13 Jbeta segments. TCRdb re-analysed the immunoSEQ multiplex PCR reads in MiXCR, keeping a single row per CDR3 protein. Here the sample spans around 280,000 distinct CDR3 sequences, approximately 85% being singletons.

The sequence derives from a human donor with multiple sclerosis. The J gene is TRBJ2-7, the V gene TRBV20-1; tentatively, D is TRBD1 (6 bases). Sequenced: CD8+ T cells from PBMCs. The CDR3, as DNA: TGCAGTGCTAGACTCAGGACAGAACGTTCCTACGAGCAGTACTTC. Translating gives CSARLRTERSYEQYF.